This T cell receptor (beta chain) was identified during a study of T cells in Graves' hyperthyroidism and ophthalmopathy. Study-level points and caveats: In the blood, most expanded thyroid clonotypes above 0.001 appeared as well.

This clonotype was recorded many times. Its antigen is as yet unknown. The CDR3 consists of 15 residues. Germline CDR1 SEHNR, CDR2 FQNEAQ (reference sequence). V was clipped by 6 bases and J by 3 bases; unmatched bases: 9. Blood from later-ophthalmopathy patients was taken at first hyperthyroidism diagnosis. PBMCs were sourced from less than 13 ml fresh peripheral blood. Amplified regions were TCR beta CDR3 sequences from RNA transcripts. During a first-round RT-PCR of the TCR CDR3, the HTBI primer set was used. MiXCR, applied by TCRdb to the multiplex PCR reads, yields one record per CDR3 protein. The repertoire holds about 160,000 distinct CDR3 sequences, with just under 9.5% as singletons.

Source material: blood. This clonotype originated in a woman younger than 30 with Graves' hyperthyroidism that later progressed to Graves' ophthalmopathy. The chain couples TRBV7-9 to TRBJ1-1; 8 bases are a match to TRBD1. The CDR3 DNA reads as TGTGCCAGCAGTTCGATACAGGGGGGCGACACTGAAGCTTTCTTT. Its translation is CASSSIQGGDTEAFF.